This TCR beta chain was found in a study of cytomegalovirus exposure and HLA in healthy donors (dated by TCRdb to 2015 to 2018). Regarding the complete study: In an earlier analysis of 550 to 750 of the donors, around 290 Gb of sequence data and 100 million or so unique TCR beta sequences from 150 million to 200 million T cells were reported. An earlier analysis of fewer than 750 of the donors used high-throughput TCR beta sequencing to judge whether each TCR beta V gene segment behaved as functional or pseudogenic. About five DR-DQ haplotypes were handled as single units for association and clustering because linkage in the cohort was strong. Of the roughly 390 genotyped donors, about 84% fell in the genetic ancestry cluster associated with self-reported Caucasian donors. The study profiled the T cell repertoires of about 640 subjects by immunosequencing and related them to cytomegalovirus serostatus. The study aimed to test whether cataloging public T cell receptors could reveal signatures of past pathogen exposure. Besides the first cohort of 550 to 750 subjects, a separate validation cohort made up of 120 different subjects was used. Across 300 to 400 genotyped donors of the cohort, an average of approximately 240,000 unique TCR beta nucleotide sequences per donor were sequenced, and about a sixth of those sequences were non-productive. The number of typed donors differed by locus: about 629-630 for A, B, C, DRB1 and DQB1; some 500 for DQA1; 600 to 610 for DPA1; and roughly 470 for DPB1. A later genetic analysis used genome-wide SNP genotypes for about three fifths of the 666 donors, treating that subset as a discovery cohort. Donor age, sex, ethnicity and CMV serostatus were collected together with the repertoire data. To predict cytomegalovirus infection status, the study brought together high-throughput TCR immunosequencing, statistical association of individual TCRs with disease status, and machine learning. In the later analysis, no new phenotypic data were used to find candidate immune exposures; instead, reliance was placed on TCR beta sequences and their occurrence across donors. A later analysis re-examined previously published TCR beta repertoires from 610 or so donors and added high-resolution HLA genotyping to investigate patterns of TCR occurrence. Every repertoire in the discovery cohort had been generated on one and the same sequencing platform. An early release covering 500 to 750 HLA-typed donors comprised around 300 gigabases of sequencing data and roughly 85 million unique TCR sequences. Class I and class II HLA loci were covered by the typing at four-digit resolution.

The sample holds a few counts of this clone. It lacks a known antigen. No much larger clonotype is one base removed from it; base qualities were not supplied. In the germline V gene, CDR1 corresponds to SGHDN and CDR2 to FVKESK. V lost 4 bases and J lost 2 bases, and the count of bases not matched to a germline gene is 5. Spanning cysteine to phenylalanine, the CDR3 consists of 16 amino acids. Of all the DNA, just the CDR3 is kept, 48 bases in frame from base 1. The cohort consisted of fewer than 700 healthy bone marrow donors. At the time of sampling, all cohort members were nominally healthy, though unrecorded immune exposures were likely present. The donor tested CMV seropositive and was one of the 289 seropositive cohort members. Every donor gave a peripheral blood sample, and the peripheral blood mononuclear cells from that sample were used for TCR beta sequencing. Genomic DNA was extracted from the blood cell samples with the Qiagen DNeasy Blood Extraction Kit.

To prepare the library, the immunoSEQ multiplex PCR assay was applied. The multiplex PCR relied on a mix of 60 forward primers for TCR Vbeta segments and 13 reverse primers for TCR Jbeta segments. The CDR3 region of rearranged TCR beta genes was amplified from genomic DNA by a multiplex PCR assay. Amplified TCR beta libraries were sequenced as 87-base-pair reads on the Illumina HiSeq System. The authors' pipeline ran thus. A later analysis counted about 80 million unique TCR beta chains across the 670 or so repertoires, and roughly 11 million of these chains were shared by at least two donors. To remove PCR and sequencing errors, raw reads were error-corrected and collapsed into unique sequences using a nearest-neighbor algorithm that merged closely related sequences. V, D and J gene segments were assigned by aligning CDR3 sequences to IMGT reference sequences. Each retained sequence needed at least a six-nucleotide match to both a V gene segment and a J gene segment. A rearrangement counted as productive if the CDR3 had no stop codons and remained in frame with V and J, and every other rearrangement counted as non-productive. Following IMGT convention, CDR3 was defined as the stretch from the second conserved V-encoded cysteine to the conserved J-encoded phenylalanine. The earlier analysis of about 590 of the donors excluded sequences that lacked an unambiguous match to a single V gene segment. In an earlier analysis of roughly 600 of the donors, a V segment was called functional when productive rearrangements were above 56.7%, and segregating when the standard deviation between donors exceeded 5%. A statistical classification framework was built to diagnose cytomegalovirus status from the catalog of TCR beta chain sequences. V and J gene assignment, in a later analysis, came from comparing TCR nucleotide sequences with IMGT/GENE-DB human TR gene sequences. In a later analysis, CDR3 sequences and most-parsimonious VDJ recombination scenarios were assigned using the TCRdist pipeline. In a later analysis, every TCR beta chain was defined by the combination of its CDR3 amino acid sequence and its V-gene family, and reads without a unique V-gene family were dropped. A later analysis removed 550 to 700 highly shared, low-generation-probability nucleotide sequences to deal with suspected cross-contamination and a sequencing artifact. A later analysis calculated a clonal expansion index for each public chain from normalized within-repertoire ranks of inferred template counts. Generation probabilities in a later analysis came from a VDJ recombination model fitted to out-of-frame rearrangements, and those results were checked against IGoR. In a later analysis, TCR-TCR, TCR-HLA and TCR-CMV co-occurrence was scored with hypergeometric tests, and a repertoire-size bias correction was applied to TCR pairs. False discovery rates were estimated in a later analysis by permuting HLA or CMV assignments 20 times. A later analysis grouped co-occurring TCRs with DBSCAN, adding TCRdist sequence similarity when clustering within HLA-allele-positive subsets. Co-occurrence clustering excluded repertoires with fewer than 30,000 or more than 120,000 public chains, plus five with anomalous nucleotide sharing. This immuneACCESS table, as held by TCRdb, lists in-frame sequences with V and J called but not all clones. Of the missing ones, under half trace to an unresolved V gene in checked studies; the others have no known cause. V, J and clone size are those of that table, while D and trimming were read from the DNA. For this sample the table gives about 210,000 clones, of which roughly 83% were detected only once. Approximately 0.39% of the sample belongs to the ten largest clones.

General conclusions and limits of the study: According to a later analysis, most CMV-associated TCR beta chains appeared to be HLA-restricted, and the HLA associations seemed to be driven largely by CMV exposure. A later genetic analysis reported fewer N-insertions in productive TCRs among donors in an Asian-associated ancestry cluster than the roughly 700-donor mean. Linkage disequilibrium might explain the correlated functional status among segregating V segments, but an unknown experimental factor could not be excluded. Broadly in line with IMGT annotations, most TCR beta V segments showed up in productive rearrangements about 87% or about 30% of the time in an earlier analysis of about 500 of the donors. In a later analysis, HLA-associated TCR beta chains showed more clonal expansion and lower generation probabilities than non-associated chains that were equally common. It was suggested by the authors that the approach could potentially be generalized to other disease states and immunological phenotypes. A later analysis found that TCR association rates varied across HLA loci, with DRB1 alleles showing the most associated TCRs and HLA-C alleles the fewest. A further reported finding was that TCR beta sequences accurately predicted the HLA-A and HLA-B alleles for most subjects in the first cohort. A cluster of highly shared sequence variants was judged likely to represent a technical artifact of the sequencing pipeline. The study gave a list of some 150 TCR beta chains associated with cytomegalovirus. In both the original and validation cohorts, the classifier was reported to diagnose cytomegalovirus status with high specificity and sensitivity. The 87-base-pair reads could not distinguish some IMGT-functional V segments, including TRBV6-2 and TRBV6-3, so those segments were excluded. A later analysis associated roughly 17,000 TCR beta sequences with specific HLA alleles at a false discovery rate of 0.05. In vitro tests confirmed that a few of the cytomegalovirus-associated TCR beta chains recognize cytomegalovirus antigens. In a later analysis, several top co-occurrence clusters were reported to appear linked to parvovirus B19, influenza, CMV and Epstein-Barr virus. HLA typing was unavailable for some donors at each locus, so association tests used only the typed subset. The presence/absence analyses assumed that sequencing depth was roughly uniform across donors, and that assumption may not be true. This cohort had only TCR beta chains sequenced, and the lack of alpha or paired-chain data limited which features could be detected. Because counts were too low, seventeen rarely observed V segments, including chromosome 9 orphons, were excluded from the earlier analysis of several hundred of the donors. In a later genetic analysis, a missense DCLRE1C variant was associated with V-gene and J-gene trimming of TCR beta chains, and the association was replicated in an independent cohort. Across donors, most TCR sequences were observed very rarely, whereas some public TCRs were present in many individuals. Strong co-occurrence of HLA alleles, especially DR and DQ, made assigning TCR associations to individual alleles difficult. For the cohort, immune exposure information was limited to CMV serostatus.

The receptor chain draws on TRBV14 and TRBJ1-2; 12 bases in between match TRBD1. This receptor was obtained from a male donor in good health and CMV-seropositive. Sample: PBMCs. The nucleotide sequence reads as follows: TGTGCCAGCAGCCTGGGGGGACAGGGGGCAAACTATGGCTACACCTTC. This gives the protein CASSLGGQGANYGYTF.